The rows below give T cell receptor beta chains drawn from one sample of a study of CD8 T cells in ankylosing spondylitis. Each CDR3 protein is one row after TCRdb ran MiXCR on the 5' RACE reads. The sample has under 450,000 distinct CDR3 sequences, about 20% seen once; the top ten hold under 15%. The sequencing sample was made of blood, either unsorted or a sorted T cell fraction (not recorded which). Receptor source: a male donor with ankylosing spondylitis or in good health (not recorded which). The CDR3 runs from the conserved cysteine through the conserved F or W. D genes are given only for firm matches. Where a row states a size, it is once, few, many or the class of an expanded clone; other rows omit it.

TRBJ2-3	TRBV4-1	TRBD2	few	TGCGCCAGCAGCCAAGAAATAGCGGGGGGGCCTACAGATACGCAGTATTTT	CASSQEIAGGPTDTQYF
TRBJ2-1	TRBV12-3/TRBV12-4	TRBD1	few	TGTGCCAGCACCCAACAGGGGAGCTCCTACAATGAGCAGTTCTTC	CASTQQGSSYNEQFF
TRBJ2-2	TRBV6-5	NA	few	TGTGCCAGCAGTTACGGCTGGACAGCGAACACCGGGGAGCTGTTTTTT	CASSYGWTANTGELFF
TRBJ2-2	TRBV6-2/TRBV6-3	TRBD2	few	TGTGCCAGCAGTCTAAGCGGGGGGGCCCACGGGGAGCTGTTTTTT	CASSLSGGAHGELFF
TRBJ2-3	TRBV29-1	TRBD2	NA	TGCAGCGTAACTAGCGGGGGGATAACAGATACGCAGTATTTT	CSVTSGGITDTQYF
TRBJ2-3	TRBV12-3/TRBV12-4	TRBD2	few	TGTGCCAGCAGTCCCTCCGGGACTAGCGGGGATGTTGTGTCGGATACGCAGTATTTT	CASSPSGTSGDVVSDTQYF
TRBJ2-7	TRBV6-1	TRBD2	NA	TGTGCCAGCCAGCGGGAGGTGGGCTACGAGCAGTACTTC	CASQREVGYEQYF
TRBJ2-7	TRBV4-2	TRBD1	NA	TGTGCCAGCAGCACAGGGGCCCCGGAGGTACCCTACGAGCAGTACTTC	CASSTGAPEVPYEQYF
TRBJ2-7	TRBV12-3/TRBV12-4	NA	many	TGTGCCAGCCGAGGGGGTCTGACCTACGAGCAGTACTTC	CASRGGLTYEQYF
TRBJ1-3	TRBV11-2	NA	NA	TGTGCCAGCAGCTCTCCGTGGAGGGCTGGAAACACCATATATTTT	CASSSPWRAGNTIYF
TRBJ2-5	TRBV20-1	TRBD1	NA	TGCAGTGCCCCAACCGACAGGGGGGCAGAGGCCCAGTACTTC	CSAPTDRGAEAQYF
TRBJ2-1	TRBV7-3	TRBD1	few	TGTGCCAGCAGCTTAACAGGGGGCAGCTCCTACAATGAGCAGTTCTTC	CASSLTGGSSYNEQFF
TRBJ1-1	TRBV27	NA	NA	TGTGCCAGCCCGTCTTTCTGTAGGGGCAGGGTCCGCACTGAAGCTTTCTTT	CASPSFCRGRVRTEAFF
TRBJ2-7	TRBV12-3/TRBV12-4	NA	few	TGTGCCAGCAGTTTGTATAGGCTCTACGAGCAGTACTTC	CASSLYRLYEQYF
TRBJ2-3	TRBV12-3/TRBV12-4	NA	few	TGTGCCAGCAGTTTAACGGGGGACACAGATACGCAGTATTTT	CASSLTGDTDTQYF
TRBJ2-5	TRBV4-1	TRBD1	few	TGCGCCAGCAGCCAAGGGGCCGGGACAGGGATCGAGACCCAGTACTTC	CASSQGAGTGIETQYF
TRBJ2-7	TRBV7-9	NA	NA	TGTGCCAGCAGCTTACCGGAGGGGGCAGGCTACGAGCAGTACTTC	CASSLPEGAGYEQYF
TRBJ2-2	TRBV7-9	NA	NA	TGTGCCAGCAGCTCACCGGCAGGGGCCGACACCGGGGAGCTGTTTTTT	CASSSPAGADTGELFF
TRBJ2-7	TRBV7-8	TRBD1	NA	TGTGCCAGCAGCGGGACAGGGGTTCGGGACGAGCAGTACTTC	CASSGTGVRDEQYF
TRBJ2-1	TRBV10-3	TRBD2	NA	TGTGCCATCAGCGAAACGGGACTAGATGACAATGAGCAGTTCTTC	CAISETGLDDNEQFF
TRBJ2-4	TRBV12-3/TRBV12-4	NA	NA	TGTGCCAGCAGTGACGACACCAAAAACATTCAGTACTTC	CASSDDTKNIQYF
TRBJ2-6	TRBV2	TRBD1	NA	TGTGCCAGCAGCCCACAGGGGACTGGGGCCAACGTCCTGACTTTC	CASSPQGTGANVLTF
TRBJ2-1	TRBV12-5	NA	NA	TGTGCTAGTGGTTTGGGACAGGTCAATGAGCAGTTCTTC	CASGLGQVNEQFF
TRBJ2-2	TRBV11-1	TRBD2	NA	TGTGCCAGCAGCGCGCAGAGCGGGGGGGAGGACACCGGGGAGCTGTTTTTT	CASSAQSGGEDTGELFF